This TCR beta chain is from a study of cytomegalovirus exposure and HLA in healthy donors listed by TCRdb under 2017. Regarding the complete study: An earlier analysis of some 500 of the donors reported about 250 Gb of sequence data and 117 million unique TCR beta sequences from about 200 million T cells. All discovery cohort repertoires had been generated using a single sequencing platform. An earlier analysis of nearly 600 of the donors applied high-throughput TCR beta sequencing to assess whether each TCR beta V gene segment acted as functional or pseudogenic. Roughly five DR-DQ haplotypes were treated as single units for association and clustering because of strong linkage in the cohort. Rather than drawing on any new phenotypic data, the later analysis identified candidate immune exposures from TCR beta sequences and the way those sequences occurred across donors. Both class I and class II loci were covered by HLA typing, at four-digit resolution. Donor age, sex, ethnicity and CMV serostatus were collected together with the repertoire data. Genome-wide SNP genotypes for about 55% of the roughly 670 donors were used in a later genetic analysis, which treated that subset as a discovery cohort. Among about 410 genotyped donors of the cohort, an average of approximately 240,000 unique TCR beta nucleotide sequences was sequenced per donor, of which approximately 19% were non-productive. In a later analysis, previously published TCR beta repertoires from 550 to 700 donors were re-analyzed and high-resolution HLA genotyping was added so that TCR occurrence patterns could be studied. The study used immunosequencing to profile the T cell repertoires of 666 subjects and linked those repertoires to cytomegalovirus serostatus. The number of donors typed differed by locus, with roughly 620-630 for A, B, C, DRB1 and DQB1, roughly 550 for DQA1, 600 to 610 for DPA1, and about 450 for DPB1. Along with the roughly 670-subject first cohort, a separate validation cohort of 120 different subjects was used. To predict cytomegalovirus infection status, the study brought together high-throughput TCR immunosequencing, statistical association of individual TCRs with disease status, and machine learning. Of the 300 to 400 genotyped donors, roughly 80% fell in the genetic ancestry cluster associated with self-reported Caucasian donors. An early release covering approximately 600 HLA-typed donors comprised about 320 gigabases of sequencing data and roughly 85 million unique TCR sequences. The study aimed to test whether cataloging public T cell receptors could reveal signatures of past pathogen exposure. Results and caveats for the whole study, not just this receptor: For the cohort, immune exposure information was limited to CMV serostatus. In both the original and validation cohorts, the classifier was reported to diagnose cytomegalovirus status with high specificity and sensitivity. The authors suggested that the approach could potentially be generalized to other disease states and immunological phenotypes. In an earlier analysis of fewer than 750 of the donors, most TCR beta V segments were observed in productive rearrangements about 90% or about 30% of the time, broadly matching IMGT annotations. A cluster of highly shared sequence variants was judged likely to represent a technical artifact of the sequencing pipeline. Some IMGT-functional V segments, including TRBV6-2 and TRBV6-3, could not be told apart with the 87-base-pair reads, so those segments were excluded. In a later analysis, 16,951 TCR beta sequences were associated with specific HLA alleles at a false discovery rate of 0.05. In this cohort, only TCR beta chains were sequenced, and detectable features were limited by the absence of alpha or paired-chain data. A later analysis found that HLA-associated TCR beta chains were more clonally expanded and had lower generation probabilities than equally common non-associated chains. A further reported finding was that TCR beta sequences accurately predicted the HLA-A and HLA-B alleles for most subjects in the first cohort. Because counts were too low, roughly 18 rarely observed V segments, including chromosome 9 orphons, were left out of the earlier analysis of 500 to 750 of the donors. In a later genetic analysis, fewer N-insertions in productive TCRs were reported among donors in an Asian-associated ancestry cluster than the 666-donor mean. Roughly uniform sequencing depth across donors was assumed in presence/absence analyses, although this assumption may not hold. According to a later analysis, parvovirus B19, influenza, CMV and Epstein-Barr virus appeared linked to several top co-occurrence clusters. Correlated functional status among segregating V segments might reflect linkage disequilibrium, but an unknown experimental factor could not be ruled out. Most CMV-associated TCR beta chains appeared to be HLA-restricted in a later analysis, and the HLA associations seemed to be driven largely by CMV exposure. HLA typing was unavailable for some donors at each locus, so association tests used only the typed subset. Most TCR sequences were seen in very few donors, while some public TCRs were found in many individuals. In vitro tests confirmed that a few of the cytomegalovirus-associated TCR beta chains recognize cytomegalovirus antigens. The study listed over 150 TCR beta chains as associated with cytomegalovirus. In a later genetic analysis, a missense DCLRE1C variant was associated with V-gene and J-gene trimming of TCR beta chains, and the association was replicated in an independent cohort. In a later analysis, TCR association rates were found to vary across HLA loci, with the most associated TCRs seen for DRB1 alleles and the fewest for HLA-C alleles. Assigning TCR associations to individual alleles was difficult when HLA alleles, especially DR and DQ, strongly co-occurred.

The count of this clone is one. Its recognized antigen is unknown. Base qualities are not provided; no much larger clone lies one nucleotide away. The cohort comprised more than 550 healthy bone marrow donors. Cohort members were all nominally healthy when sampled, although unrecorded immune exposures were likely present. The donor tested CMV seronegative, placing the donor among the 300 to 400 seronegative members of the cohort. A peripheral blood sample was provided by each donor, and peripheral blood mononuclear cells were used for TCR beta sequencing. Genomic DNA extraction from the blood cell samples was performed with the Qiagen DNeasy Blood Extraction Kit. Inclusive of the bounding cysteine and phenylalanine, the CDR3 is 15 residues long. Of the read, only the CDR3 DNA is kept; its 45 bases are in frame from base 1. Taken from the germline V gene, the CDR1 and CDR2 loops are SNHLY and FYNNEI. V is trimmed back by 3 bases and J by 3 bases, and the junction contains 4 bases that no gene match accounts for.

Libraries were constructed by the immunoSEQ multiplex PCR assay. For the multiplex PCR, a mixture combining 60 forward primers for TCR Vbeta segments and 13 reverse primers for TCR Jbeta segments was used. Amplification of the CDR3 region of rearranged TCR beta genes was performed with a multiplex PCR assay on genomic DNA. The Illumina HiSeq System was used to sequence the amplified TCR beta libraries as 87-base-pair reads. For the original study's pipeline: A later analysis counted about 80 million unique TCR beta chains across the 700 or so repertoires, and roughly 11 million of these chains were shared by at least two donors. To remove PCR and sequencing errors, raw reads were error-corrected and collapsed into unique sequences using a nearest-neighbor algorithm that merged closely related sequences. Alignment of CDR3 sequences to IMGT reference sequences was used to assign V, D and J gene segments. For a sequence to be retained, a match of at least six nucleotides to both a V gene segment and a J gene segment was required. Rearrangements were classified as productive when the CDR3 lacked stop codons and remained in frame with V and J, and all other rearrangements were classified as non-productive. Following IMGT convention, CDR3 was defined as the stretch from the second conserved V-encoded cysteine up to the conserved J-encoded phenylalanine. The earlier analysis of 500 to 600 of the donors excluded sequences that lacked an unambiguous match to a single V gene segment. In an earlier analysis of about 590 of the donors, a V segment was called functional when productive rearrangements were above 56.7%, and segregating when the standard deviation between donors exceeded 5%. A statistical classification framework was built for diagnosing cytomegalovirus status from the catalog of TCR beta chain sequences. In a later analysis, V and J genes were assigned by comparing TCR nucleotide sequences against IMGT/GENE-DB human TR gene sequences. The TCRdist pipeline was used in a later analysis to assign CDR3 sequences and most-parsimonious VDJ recombination scenarios. In a later analysis, each TCR beta chain was defined by its CDR3 amino acid sequence together with its V-gene family, and reads lacking a unique V-gene family were excluded. A later analysis removed several hundred highly shared, low-generation-probability nucleotide sequences to deal with suspected cross-contamination and a sequencing artifact. A later analysis calculated a clonal expansion index for each public chain from normalized within-repertoire ranks of inferred template counts. In a later analysis, generation probabilities were computed with a VDJ recombination model fitted to out-of-frame rearrangements, and the resulting probabilities were checked against IGoR. In a later analysis, hypergeometric tests were used to score TCR-TCR, TCR-HLA and TCR-CMV co-occurrence, with a repertoire-size bias correction applied to TCR pairs. To estimate false discovery rates, a later analysis permuted the HLA or CMV assignments 20 times. In a later analysis, co-occurring TCRs were grouped with DBSCAN, and TCRdist sequence similarity was added when clustering was performed within HLA-allele-positive subsets. For co-occurrence clustering, repertoires with fewer than 30,000 or more than 120,000 public chains were excluded, along with a handful of repertoires with anomalous nucleotide sharing. TCRdb took this table from immuneACCESS and kept in-frame rearrangements with V and J called. Such tables lack part of the clones; where checked against another copy, unresolved V genes explain under half of the gap, and the rest is unexplained. D and trimming were read from the DNA, whereas the V and J calls and clone size are those reported in that table. Recorded for this sample are some 240,000 clones; 80% to 95% of them occurred a single time. The ten largest clones represent 1.5% to 2% of the sample.

This receptor was identified in a girl aged 2 to 9 in good health and CMV-seronegative. The source material was PBMCs. The rearranged chain carries TRBV2 and TRBJ2-2, and 7 junction bases match TRBD2. The CDR3 region has the sequence CASSELAVHTGELFF. The DNA is as follows: TGTGCCAGCAGTGAGCTAGCGGTACACACCGGGGAGCTGTTTTTT.